The 26 T cell receptor beta chains presented below share a single source sample, sequenced in a study of shared clonotypes between healthy human individuals (dated by TCRdb to 2018 to 2021). Library construction relied on the immunoSEQ multiplex PCR assay. TCRdb holds this immuneACCESS table with in-frame rearrangements only. Some clones are missing; in checked studies, unresolved V genes explain under half, and the rest has no known cause. This sample holds fewer than 3 million clones; around 92% were observed only once. 0.3% to 0.45% of the sample lies in the top ten. Sequenced material: naive CD4+ T cells from PBMCs. In light of the paper, this sample's cell subset or site label describes: CD45RA+ positively selected. All receptors derive from a man aged 18 to 30 in good health. Some clones in this sample may be carry-over from other donors' samples.

The CDR3 here is CASSQDQQPYYGYTF. CDR3 nucleotides: TGCGCCAGCAGCCAAGATCAGCAGCCCTACTATGGCTACACCTTC. The rearrangement joins TRBV4-3 to TRBJ1-2; no definite D call. This CDR3 comprises 15 residues. Trimming took off 0 bases at V and 3 bases at J, with 11 bases between the two ends. Germline CDR1 reads LGHNA; CDR2 reads YSLEER.

The V call is TRBV28, the J call TRBJ2-3; 14 nucleotides line up with TRBD2. CDR1 and CDR2 from the germline V gene are MDHEN and SYDVKM. The CDR3 length is 17 residues. The V gene end was trimmed by 6 bases and the J gene end by 12 bases; junction bases not matched to a gene: 17. The CDR3 loop is CASRGLAGGPDSRKQYF. CDR3 DNA sequence: TGTGCCAGCAGAGGACTAGCGGGGGGCCCAGATTCTCGTAAACAGTATTTT.

The chain carries TRBV19 and TRBJ2-1; perhaps D is TRBD1 or TRBD2 (6 bases each). The length of the CDR3 is 16 residues. Trimming cost V 0 bases and J 11 bases, with 20 bases left between them. Germline values: CDR1 LNHDA, CDR2 SQIVND (reference sequence). As DNA, the CDR3 is TGTGCCAGTAGTATAGATTCACGGGGGCCCAAGGCCCAGCAGTTCTTC. This codes for CASSIDSRGPKAQQFF.

The chain uses TRBV23-1 and TRBJ1-5, with D tentatively TRBD1 (6 bases). Being an ORF, TRBV23-1 has a function that is uncertain. The V and J ends lost 4 bases and 3 bases respectively, with 13 bases between them. The CDR3 length is 15 residues. The CDR3 coding sequence is TGCGCCAGCAGTCCGGGGGCACAACACAATCAGCCCCAGCATTTT. It encodes CASSPGAQHNQPQHF.

The V and J genes are TRBV10-3 and TRBJ1-3, with a weak D call TRBD1 (5 bases). Per the germline V gene, CDR1 is ENHRY and CDR2 is SYGVKD. V lost 1 base to trimming and J lost 4 bases, with 8 bases between them. The CDR3 spans 14 residues. Here the CDR3 DNA reads TGTGCCATCAGTGAGTTTCAGGGAGGAAACACCATATATTTT. It yields the protein CAISEFQGGNTIYF.

Turning to this clone: Other DNA sequences in the same sample also yield this CDR3. This rearrangement joins TRBV30 to TRBJ2-5; D remains ambiguous. Germline V lookup: CDR1 GTSNPN, CDR2 SVGIG (reference sequence). The germline V and J ends were trimmed by 0 bases and 5 bases, with 4 bases remaining between them. CDR3 length: 11 amino acids. CDR3 sequence: CAWSVRETQYF. In DNA form, the CDR3 reads TGTGCCTGGAGTGTTCGGGAGACCCAGTACTTC. Full variable domain (rest looked up from reference TRBV30 and TRBJ2-5): SQTIHQWPATLVQPVGSPLSLECTVEGTSNPNLYWYRQAAGRGLQLLFYSVGIGQISSEVPQNLSASRPQDRQFILSSKKLLLSDSGFYLCAWSVRETQYFGPGTRLLVL.

The chain has TRBV5-1 and TRBJ2-7; D is tentatively TRBD1 or TRBD2 (6 bases each). The germline CDR1 and CDR2 sequences are SGHRS and YFSETQ. The ends were cut back, 7 bases at V and 3 bases at J, with 11 bases in the middle. The CDR3 spans 12 residues. The CDR3 nucleotides read TGCGCCAGCGGCGGAGGGGGCTACGAGCAGTACTTC. This translates into CASGGGGYEQYF.

For the CDR3, the DNA is TGTGCCAGCAGCTCAGGACAGGGGGCCTACGAGCAGTACTTC. As protein: CASSSGQGAYEQYF. The V call is TRBV11-3, the J call TRBJ2-7; the match to TRBD1 covers 10 bases. This CDR3 has 14 residues. Germline CDR1 reads SGHNT; CDR2 reads YENEEA. After removal of 4 bases from V and 2 bases from J, the junction contained 2 bases not matched to a gene.

This clone has only a few counts. V gene TRBV7-9 combines with J gene TRBJ1-5; D is possibly TRBD1 (6 bases). V dropped 5 bases and J dropped 9 bases, with 14 bases sitting between them. The CDR3 sequence is 13 residues long. Germline V gene data show CDR1 as SEHNR and CDR2 as FQNEAQ (reference sequence). The CDR3: CASSGTWSWPQHF. The CDR3 nucleotides are TGTGCCAGCAGCGGGACATGGTCCTGGCCCCAGCATTTT.

This rearrangement joins TRBV4-1 to TRBJ2-5; a possible D gene is TRBD1 (8 bases). Trimming pared 1 base from V and 5 bases from J, leaving 17 bases between. The CDR3 is made up of 16 amino acids. CDR1 is MGHRA, CDR2 YSYEKL, per germline. The CDR3 bases are TGCGCCAGCAGCCAAGTGGTGAGCGGGACAGGCGAGACCCAGTACTTC. This translates into CASSQVVSGTGETQYF.

This chain connects TRBV5-1 to TRBJ2-3, with D tentatively TRBD2 (6 bases). Trimming took 4 bases from V and 0 from J, leaving 12 bases between them. CDR1 and CDR2 (germline): SGHRS, YFSETQ. This CDR3 spans 15 amino acids. The CDR3 nucleotides read TGCGCCAGCAGCCCCATCGGGGGTAGCACAGATACGCAGTATTTT. Its translation: CASSPIGGSTDTQYF.

The chain recombines TRBV5-1 with TRBJ1-1, with D possibly matching TRBD1 (6 bases). The germline V gene encodes CDR1 SGHRS and CDR2 YFSETQ. The CDR3 sequence is 15 residues long. Trimming pared 2 bases from V and 6 bases from J, leaving 17 bases between. The CDR3 DNA sequence: TGCGCCAGCAGCTTTATACAGGGTCCTGGGGCTGAAGCTTTCTTT. As protein: CASSFIQGPGAEAFF.

This clone occurred a few times. The genes are TRBV28 and TRBJ1-1, with 7 bases lining up with TRBD1. Germline V gene data show CDR1 as MDHEN and CDR2 as SYDVKM. This CDR3 is built from 14 residues. V was clipped by 4 bases and J by 4 bases; unmatched bases: 6. The CDR3: CASSSTGIRTEAFF. The CDR3 nucleotides read TGTGCCAGCAGTTCGACAGGGATTCGCACTGAAGCTTTCTTT.

This chain links TRBV10-3 with TRBJ2-7, with 15 bases that match TRBD2. The J segment lost 2 bases and the V segment lost 2 bases, leaving 4 bases of the junction unmatched. CDR1 is ENHRY, CDR2 SYGVKD, per germline. The length of the CDR3 is 17 residues. The CDR3 spells CAISEPGLAGGTYEQYF. The DNA of the CDR3 is TGTGCCATCAGTGAGCCGGGACTAGCGGGAGGAACCTACGAGCAGTACTTC.

Turning to this clone: The same CDR3 arises from other DNA sequences in this sample as well. This chain uses TRBV7-9 with TRBJ2-2; D is unclear. Trimming pared 0 bases from V and 2 bases from J, leaving 4 bases between. The CDR3 is 14 residues long. CDR1 is SEHNR, CDR2 FQNEAQ, per germline (reference sequence). CDR3 region: CASSLAGNTGELFF. Written as DNA, the CDR3 is TGTGCCAGCAGCTTAGCGGGAAACACCGGGGAGCTGTTTTTT.

The chain joins TRBV5-1 to TRBJ2-1; 10 nucleotides agree with TRBD2. There are 16 residues in the CDR3. The germline CDR1 and CDR2 sequences are SGHRS and YFSETQ. V lost 0 bases and J lost 7; bases outside the gene matches: 7. The CDR3, as DNA: TGCGCCAGCAGCTTGGGCGGGGCTAGCGGGAGTAATGAGCAGTTCTTC. Protein: CASSLGGASGSNEQFF. Looking up the rest from reference TRBV5-1 and TRBJ2-1 gives the full variable domain: KAGVTQTPRYLIKTRGQQVTLSCSPISGHRSVSWYQQTPGQGLQFLFEYFSETQRNKGNFPGRFSGRQFSNSRSEMNVSTLELGDSALYLCASSLGGASGSNEQFFGPGTRLTVL.

This clone was counted a few times. The rearrangement links TRBV4-1 to TRBJ1-2; 7 nucleotides align to TRBD1. CDR1 and CDR2 from the germline V gene are MGHRA and YSYEKL. V trimming: 4 bases; J trimming: 2 bases; junction bases outside the gene matches: 4. CDR3 length equals 14 residues. CDR3: CASSPGQPNYGYTF. The CDR3, as DNA: TGCGCCAGCAGCCCGGGACAGCCCAACTATGGCTACACCTTC.

As to this clone: At the DNA level, this CDR3 is encoded by other sequences in the same sample as well. The chain links TRBV28 to TRBJ2-5; 8 positions match TRBD2. The CDR3 loop spans 13 amino acids. V shed 5 bases and J 4 bases; nucleotides not matched to a gene: 3. Germline assignment: CDR1 MDHEN and CDR2 SYDVKM. The CDR3 loop reads CASSAGGPETQYF. The DNA of the CDR3 is TGTGCCAGCAGTGCGGGAGGACCAGAGACCCAGTACTTC.

A few counts support this clone. The chain couples TRBV7-3 to TRBJ1-1, with D hard to call. The CDR3 loop spans 13 amino acids. Trimming removed 5 bases at V and 0 bases at J, with 7 bases between. The germline gives CDR1 SGHTA, CDR2 FQGTGA. CDR3 amino acids: CASSGSMNTEAFF. CDR3 DNA: TGTGCCAGCAGCGGCTCGATGAACACTGAAGCTTTCTTT.

Comment on this clone: The junction departs from the called germline gene at one end, perhaps through a read error. The J gene is TRBJ1-1, the V gene TRBV5-8; unclear D gene. This CDR3 has 16 amino acids. In germline, CDR1 is SGHTS, CDR2 YDEGEE. CDR3 in DNA: TGTGCCAGCAGCTTGGTTACGCGGGGATTGAACCCTGAAGCTTTCTTT. This encodes CASSLVTRGLNPEAFF.

In the case of this clone: Different DNA sequences within this sample yield the same CDR3. This chain links TRBV29-1 with TRBJ1-5; possible D gene TRBD1, 6 bases. The CDR3 consists of 12 residues. V lost 4 bases and J lost 5, with 9 bases in between. Per the germline V gene, CDR1 is SQVTM and CDR2 is ANQGSEA. The CDR3 protein is CSVGGGDQPQHF. Written as DNA, the CDR3 is TGCAGCGTTGGGGGGGGCGATCAGCCCCAGCATTTT.

The chain uses TRBV28 and TRBJ2-1; D call uncertain. Trimming removed 5 bases from V and 2 bases from J, with 16 bases in between. CDR1 is MDHEN and CDR2 is SYDVKM in the germline V gene. There are 16 residues in the CDR3. This CDR3 reads CASSTTSGGTYNEQFF. In nucleotides, the CDR3 is TGTGCCAGCAGTACCACAAGTGGCGGAACCTACAATGAGCAGTTCTTC.

V usage is TRBV4-3 and J usage is TRBJ2-7; 8 bases fit TRBD2. The ends lost 0 bases at V and 2 bases at J; junction bases unmatched: 12. The CDR3 has 18 residues. Germline V gives CDR1 LGHNA, CDR2 YSLEER. The CDR3 region is CASSQDLWREATPYEQYF. CDR3 in DNA: TGCGCCAGCAGCCAAGATCTATGGCGGGAGGCCACTCCCTACGAGCAGTACTTC.

In this sample, this clone turned up a few times. The V gene is TRBV7-3, the J gene TRBJ2-7; D remains unclear. Between the trimmed V and J ends, which lost 3 bases and 0 bases, there was a span of 6 bases. This CDR3 spans 13 amino acids. Germline values: CDR1 SGHTA, CDR2 FQGTGA. CDR3 region: CASSFLPSYEQYF. The DNA of the CDR3 is TGTGCCAGCAGCTTTCTCCCCTCCTACGAGCAGTACTTC.

The rearrangement uses TRBV28 and TRBJ1-1; D is possibly TRBD1 (5 bases). The V end lost 3 bases, the J end lost 11 bases, and 13 bases lay between the germline ends. The V gene's germline CDR1 is MDHEN and CDR2 SYDVKM. This CDR3 spans 12 amino acids. This chain's CDR3 is CASSLVGEEAFF. CDR3 nucleotides: TGTGCCAGCAGTTTGGTGGGGGAAGAGGCTTTCTTT.

This clone was recorded once. The J gene is TRBJ2-7, the V gene TRBV28; D perhaps matches TRBD1 (6 bases). Germline V gene lookup returns CDR1 MDHEN and CDR2 SYDVKM. Trimming cost V 5 bases and J 3 bases, with 8 bases left between them. This CDR3 has 12 residues. The CDR3 loop is CASSHRVYEQYF. Here the CDR3 DNA reads TGTGCCAGCAGTCACAGGGTCTACGAGCAGTACTTC.